The rows below give T cell receptor beta chains drawn from one sample of a study of shared clonotypes between healthy human individuals. Method: immunoSEQ multiplex PCR; TCRdb's copy keeps in-frame clones and lacks some. The sample has a few million clones, approximately 94% seen once; the top ten hold around 0.15%. The source material was naive CD4+ T cells sorted from blood. Source of these receptors: a man younger than 35 in good health. Both conserved end residues are part of each CDR3. D genes are given only for firm matches. Some rows mark clone size as missing; the rest say once, few, many or name a class of expanded clone.

D	J	V	size	DNA	CDR3
-	TRBJ2-7	TRBV11-2	-	TGTGCCAGCAGCTTAGAAGGGCATGCGGGGTACGAGCAGTACTTC	CASSLEGHAGYEQYF
-	TRBJ2-7	TRBV6-5	once	TGTGCCAGCAGTTCCGGGCCCTCCTACGAGCAGTACTTC	CASSSGPSYEQYF
-	TRBJ1-4	TRBV6-4	-	TGTGCCAGCACCCCGCAGGGAAGTAATGAAAAACTGTTTTTT	CASTPQGSNEKLFF
-	TRBJ2-2	TRBV7-2	-	TGTGCCCTCACGGGACTTTTTCCCGGGGAGCTGTTTTTT	CALTGLFPGELFF
-	TRBJ1-3	TRBV18	-	TGTGCCAGCTCACCATCAGGACAGTCCTCTGGAAACACCATATATTTT	CASSPSGQSSGNTIYF
TRBD2	TRBJ2-7	TRBV5-4	-	TGTGCCAGCAGCTCGCCGGGACTAGCGGCCTCCGAGCAGTACTTC	CASSSPGLAASEQYF
TRBD2	TRBJ2-1	TRBV10-3	-	TGTGCCATCAGGACTAGCGGGGGGGCCTACAATGAGCAGTTCTTC	CAIRTSGGAYNEQFF
TRBD2	TRBJ2-7	TRBV10-3	-	TGTGCCATCAGGAGGACTAGCGGGAGTTACGAGCAGTACTTC	CAIRRTSGSYEQYF
-	TRBJ2-3	TRBV7-3	-	TGTGCCAGCAGCGTCAGGGGCGGAGATACGCAGTATTTT	CASSVRGGDTQYF
-	TRBJ2-4	TRBV2	-	TGTGCCAGCACGGGACTAGCCAAAAACATTCAGTACTTC	CASTGLAKNIQYF
TRBD1	TRBJ1-6	TRBV19	-	TGTGCCAGTAGTGCCGAGGGGGCTTGGAATTCACCCCTCCACTTT	CASSAEGAWNSPLHF
-	TRBJ1-5	TRBV6-5	-	TGTGCCAGCAGTTACGGACAACATAGCAATCAGCCCCAGCATTTT	CASSYGQHSNQPQHF
TRBD2	TRBJ2-3	TRBV7-3	-	TGTGCCAGCAGCTCAAGGACTAGCGGGGGCACAGATACGCAGTATTTT	CASSSRTSGGTDTQYF
TRBD2	TRBJ2-1	TRBV18	few	TGTGCCAGCTCACCAGGCAGCGGGATATATTACAATGAGCAGTTCTTC	CASSPGSGIYYNEQFF
TRBD1	TRBJ2-3	TRBV2	-	TGTGCCAGGGGGACAGGGAGCACAGATACGCAGTATTTT	CARGTGSTDTQYF
-	TRBJ1-5	TRBV5-1	-	TGCGCCAGCCGCCCAGGGCAGGGAAATCAGCCCCAGCATTTT	CASRPGQGNQPQHF
-	TRBJ2-5	TRBV10-3	-	TGTGCCATCAGTGAGGCCGGGGGAGAGACCCAGTACTTC	CAISEAGGETQYF
-	TRBJ2-3	TRBV19	-	TGTGCCAGTAGTCCCGCCTCTGCGGGACCGCAGTATTTT	CASSPASAGPQYF
-	TRBJ2-2	TRBV6-6	-	TGTGCCAGCATCTTCGACCAGGGGTTACGGCCCGGGGAGCTGTTTTTT	CASIFDQGLRPGELFF
-	TRBJ1-3	TRBV18	-	TGTGCCAGCTCACCGGCCCCAGGGCCACGAAACACCATATATTTT	CASSPAPGPRNTIYF
-	TRBJ1-4	TRBV18	-	TGTGCCAGCTCCCAGGGGCTAAATGAAAAACTGTTTTTT	CASSQGLNEKLFF
-	TRBJ2-3	TRBV11-2	-	TGTGCCAGCAGCAACTCTGGCACAGATACGCAGTATTTT	CASSNSGTDTQYF
-	TRBJ1-4	TRBV2	-	TGTGCCAGCCGGGATGGGGTCGTGGAAAAACTGTTTTTT	CASRDGVVEKLFF